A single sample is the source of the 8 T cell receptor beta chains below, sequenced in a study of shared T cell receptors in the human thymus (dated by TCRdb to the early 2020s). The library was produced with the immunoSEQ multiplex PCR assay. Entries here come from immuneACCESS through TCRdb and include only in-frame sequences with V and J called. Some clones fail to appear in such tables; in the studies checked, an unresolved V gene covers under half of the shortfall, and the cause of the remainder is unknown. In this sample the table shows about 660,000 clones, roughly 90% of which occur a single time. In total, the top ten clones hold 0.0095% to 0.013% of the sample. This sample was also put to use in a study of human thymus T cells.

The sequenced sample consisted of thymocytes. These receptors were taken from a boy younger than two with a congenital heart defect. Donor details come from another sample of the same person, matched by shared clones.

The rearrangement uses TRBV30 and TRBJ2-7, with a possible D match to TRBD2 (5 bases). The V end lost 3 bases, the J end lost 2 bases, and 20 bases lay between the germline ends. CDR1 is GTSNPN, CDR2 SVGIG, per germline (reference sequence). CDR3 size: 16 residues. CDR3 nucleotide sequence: TGTGCCTGGAGGGCCGACTATCGGGGTGTTCCCTACGAGCAGTACTTC. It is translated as CAWRADYRGVPYEQYF. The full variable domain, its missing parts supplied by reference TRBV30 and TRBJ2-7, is SQTIHQWPATLVQPVGSPLSLECTVEGTSNPNLYWYRQAAGRGLQLLFYSVGIGQISSEVPQNLSASRPQDRQFILSSKKLLLSDSGFYLCAWRADYRGVPYEQYFGPGTRLTVT.

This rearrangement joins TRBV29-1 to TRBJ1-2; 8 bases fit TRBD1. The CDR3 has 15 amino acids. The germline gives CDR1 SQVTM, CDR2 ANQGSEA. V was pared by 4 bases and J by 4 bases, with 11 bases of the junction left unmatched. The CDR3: CSVGADRATPYGYTF. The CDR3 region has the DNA TGCAGCGTTGGGGCGGACAGGGCGACCCCCTATGGCTACACCTTC.

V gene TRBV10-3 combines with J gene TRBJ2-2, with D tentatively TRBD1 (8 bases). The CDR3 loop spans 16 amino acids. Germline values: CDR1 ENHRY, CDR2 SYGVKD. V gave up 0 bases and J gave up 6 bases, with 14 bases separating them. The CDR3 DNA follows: TGTGCCATCAGTGAGTCGAACAGGGGGGGGCCCGGGGAGCTGTTTTTT. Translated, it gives CAISESNRGGPGELFF.

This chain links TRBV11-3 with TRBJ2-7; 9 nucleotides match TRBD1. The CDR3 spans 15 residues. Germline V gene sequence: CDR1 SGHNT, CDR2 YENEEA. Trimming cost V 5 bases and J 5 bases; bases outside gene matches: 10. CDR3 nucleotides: TGTGCCAGCAGCACCGTCCGGACAGGGGTGGACGAGCAGTACTTC. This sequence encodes CASSTVRTGVDEQYF.

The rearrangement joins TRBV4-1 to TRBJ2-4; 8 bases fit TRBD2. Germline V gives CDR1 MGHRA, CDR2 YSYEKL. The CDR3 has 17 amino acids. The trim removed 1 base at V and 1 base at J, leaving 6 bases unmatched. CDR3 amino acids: CASSQAGSGVAKNIQYF. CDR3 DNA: TGCGCCAGCAGCCAAGCGGGTAGCGGGGTGGCCAAAAACATTCAGTACTTC.

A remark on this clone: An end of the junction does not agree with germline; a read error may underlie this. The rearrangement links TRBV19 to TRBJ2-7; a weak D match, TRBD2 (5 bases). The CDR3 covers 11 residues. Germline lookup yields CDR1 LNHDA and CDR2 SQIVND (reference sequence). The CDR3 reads CAVAGGKDPEF. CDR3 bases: TGTGCAGTAGCCGGAGGAAAGGACCCGGAATTC.

The DNA of the CDR3 is TGTGCCAGCAGCTTAGAAGGGACAGGGCACAATGAGCAGTTCTTC. This codes for CASSLEGTGHNEQFF. The chain carries TRBV7-4 and TRBJ2-1, with TRBD1 matching over 9 bases. V dropped 1 base and J dropped 5; count of bases not matched to a gene: 3. The length of the CDR3 is 15 residues. Germline V gene lookup returns CDR1 SGHVT and CDR2 SQSDAQ. The entire variable domain, with the rest obtained from reference TRBV7-4 and TRBJ2-1, is as follows: GAGVSQSPRYKVAKRGRDVALRCDSISGHVTLYWYRQTLGQGSEVLTYSQSDAQRDKSGRPSGRFSAERPERSVSTLKIQRTEQGDSAVYLCASSLEGTGHNEQFFGPGTRLTVL.

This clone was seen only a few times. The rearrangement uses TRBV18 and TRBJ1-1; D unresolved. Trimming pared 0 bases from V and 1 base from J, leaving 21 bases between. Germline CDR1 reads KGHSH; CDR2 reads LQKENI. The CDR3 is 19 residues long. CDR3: CASSPPGGHKNLGNTEAFF. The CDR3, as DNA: TGTGCCAGCTCACCACCAGGCGGGCACAAAAACCTCGGGAACACTGAAGCTTTCTTT.